A selection of T cell receptor beta chains follows, all from one sample in a study of cytomegalovirus exposure and HLA in healthy donors. Profiled with immunoSEQ multiplex PCR; TCRdb holds only in-frame clones, not every one. The sample lists fewer than 85,000 clones, roughly 74% occurring once. Sequencing was carried out using PBMCs. The receptors were sampled from a man aged 35 to 55 in good health and CMV-seronegative. Both conserved end residues are part of each CDR3. A D gene is named only where the DNA matches it firmly. Part of the rows lack a size; the others show once, few, many or a class for expanded clones.

v_gene,d_gene,abundance,j_gene,CDR3aa,CDR3nt
TRBV7-2,-,-,TRBJ1-5,CASSLVGRDQPQHF,TGTGCCAGCAGCTTAGTGGGGAGGGACCAGCCCCAGCATTTT
TRBV19,-,-,TRBJ2-1,CASSIDIGGSYNEQFF,TGTGCCAGTAGTATAGATATAGGGGGAAGTTACAATGAGCAGTTCTTC
TRBV29-1,TRBD1,-,TRBJ2-3,CSVGTGGTDTQYF,TGCAGCGTTGGGACAGGGGGCACAGATACGCAGTATTTT
TRBV5-6,-,-,TRBJ2-2,CASSLTGNTGELFF,TGTGCCAGCAGCTTGACAGGCAACACCGGGGAGCTGTTTTTT
TRBV18,-,-,TRBJ2-2,CASSPRDTGELFF,TGTGCCAGCTCACCGAGGGACACCGGGGAGCTGTTTTTT
TRBV27,TRBD1,-,TRBJ1-5,CASSTRGPNQPQHF,TGTGCCAGCAGTACAAGGGGGCCCAATCAGCCCCAGCATTTT
TRBV5-1,-,once,TRBJ2-1,CASSLEGVVIYNEQFF,TGCGCCAGCAGCTTGGAAGGGGTAGTGATCTACAATGAGCAGTTCTTC
TRBV5-1,-,-,TRBJ2-5,CASTGNQETQYF,TGCGCCAGCACGGGAAACCAAGAGACCCAGTACTTC
TRBV7-9,TRBD1,-,TRBJ1-2,CASSADRDRWDGYTF,TGTGCCAGCAGCGCTGACCGGGACAGATGGGATGGCTACACCTTC
TRBV4-1,-,-,TRBJ1-6,CASSQESGYSPLHF,TGCGCCAGCAGCCAAGAATCAGGGTATTCACCCCTCCACTTT
TRBV2,TRBD1,few,TRBJ2-3,CASSLGQGYADTQYF,TGTGCCAGCAGTTTGGGACAGGGATACGCAGATACGCAGTATTTT
TRBV10-3,TRBD2,once,TRBJ2-5,CAISESFPSGGLQETQYF,TGTGCCATCAGTGAGTCCTTCCCCAGCGGGGGGCTACAAGAGACCCAGTACTTC
TRBV6-5,-,-,TRBJ1-2,CASSPRGVAYGYTF,TGTGCCAGCAGCCCTCGGGGGGTCGCCTATGGCTACACCTTC
TRBV29-1,-,-,TRBJ1-4,CSVVPLQGRGDNEKLFF,TGCAGCGTTGTTCCCCTACAGGGACGTGGTGATAATGAAAAACTGTTTTTT
TRBV7-9,TRBD1,few,TRBJ2-1,CASSSNQGARRNEQFF,TGTGCCAGCAGCTCGAATCAGGGGGCCAGGAGGAATGAGCAGTTCTTC
TRBV7-8,-,-,TRBJ1-5,CASSHTRSQDQPQHF,TGTGCCAGCAGCCATACTAGGAGTCAGGATCAGCCCCAGCATTTT
TRBV7-2,TRBD2,few,TRBJ2-3,CASSLGGTSGWADTQYF,TGTGCCAGCAGCTTAGGGGGGACTAGCGGGTGGGCAGATACGCAGTATTTT
TRBV6-6,-,many,TRBJ2-5,CASSYGAEETQYF,TGTGCCAGCAGTTACGGGGCGGAAGAGACCCAGTACTTC
TRBV19,TRBD1,-,TRBJ1-6,CASRGQGSSPLHF,TGTGCCAGTAGGGGACAGGGGTCTTCACCCCTCCACTTT
TRBV9,-,-,TRBJ2-3,CASSVSTADTQYF,TGTGCCAGCAGCGTGAGTACGGCAGATACGCAGTATTTT
TRBV4-3,TRBD1,few,TRBJ1-5,CASSQDLPGGGQPQHF,TGCGCCAGCAGCCAAGATCTTCCAGGGGGCGGTCAGCCCCAGCATTTT
TRBV28,-,once,TRBJ1-4,CASSEDLNEKLFF,TGTGCCAGCAGTGAGGATCTTAATGAAAAACTGTTTTTT
TRBV7-2,-,-,TRBJ1-5,CASSLQSNSNQPQHF,TGTGCCAGCAGCTTACAGTCAAATAGCAATCAGCCCCAGCATTTT
TRBV6-4,-,few,TRBJ1-4,CASKFTGTSEKLFF,TGTGCCAGCAAATTTACAGGGACAAGTGAAAAACTGTTTTTT
TRBV21-1,-,-,TRBJ2-7,CASSKAHPGTHEQYF,TGTGCCAGCAGCAAAGCGCACCCAGGGACACACGAGCAGTACTTC
TRBV18,-,-,TRBJ1-6,CASSPGAGYNSPLHF,TGTGCCAGCTCACCAGGAGCCGGATATAATTCACCCCTCCACTTT
TRBV5-5,TRBD1,-,TRBJ2-7,CASSLGTGGYEQYF,TGTGCCAGCAGCTTGGGGACAGGCGGCTACGAGCAGTACTTC
TRBV5-1,-,-,TRBJ2-3,CASSSRGAADTQYF,TGCGCCAGCAGCTCCCGGGGAGCGGCGGATACGCAGTATTTT
TRBV19,TRBD1,-,TRBJ1-1,CASSIPGQPNTEAFF,TGTGCCAGTAGTATACCGGGACAGCCGAACACTGAAGCTTTCTTT
TRBV10-3,-,-,TRBJ1-1,CAIRASGGWNTEAFF,TGTGCCATCAGAGCCTCGGGGGGTTGGAACACTGAAGCTTTCTTT
TRBV28,TRBD1,-,TRBJ1-1,CASSVPYGTGGTEAFF,TGTGCCAGCAGTGTACCCTACGGGACAGGGGGTACTGAAGCTTTCTTT
TRBV7-9,TRBD1,once,TRBJ2-7,CSSSNLGQGFHEQYF,TGTTCCAGCAGCAACCTAGGACAGGGGTTCCACGAGCAGTACTTC
TRBV7-9,-,-,TRBJ1-1,CASSSKTGANTEAFF,TGTGCCAGCAGCTCTAAGACAGGAGCGAACACTGAAGCTTTCTTT
TRBV6-5,TRBD1,-,TRBJ2-7,CASSYSQGAYDEQYF,TGTGCCAGCAGTTACTCACAGGGGGCTTACGACGAGCAGTACTTC
TRBV27,-,-,TRBJ1-1,CASRTQHDYSGTEAFF,TGTGCCAGCAGAACCCAACACGATTACTCAGGCACTGAAGCTTTCTTT
TRBV5-1,TRBD2,-,TRBJ2-5,CASSLISSGGETQYF,TGCGCCAGCAGCTTGATTTCTAGCGGGGGGGAGACCCAGTACTTC
TRBV4-1,-,-,TRBJ1-1,CASRPVSGQNTEAFF,TGCGCCAGCAGGCCGGTTTCGGGACAGAACACTGAAGCTTTCTTT
TRBV28,-,-,TRBJ1-1,CASSLGAGARRNTEAFF,TGTGCCAGCAGTTTGGGGGCAGGCGCCCGCCGGAACACTGAAGCTTTCTTT